Below, 26 T cell receptor beta chains from the same sample are listed, as sequenced in a study of monozygotic twins with cystic fibrosis. Assay: immunoSEQ multiplex PCR; the TCRdb copy retains only in-frame clones and omits some. The sample holds over 20,000 clones, about 97% seen once. Sequencing was carried out using blood. The receptor source for this set is a girl aged 5 to 17 with cystic fibrosis.

The gene calls are TRBV2 and TRBJ2-7, with 7 bases that match TRBD1. The CDR3 contains 14 residues. Germline V lookup: CDR1 SNHLY, CDR2 FYNNEI. The V and J ends lost 11 bases and 5 bases, in that order; junction bases with no gene match: 15. The CDR3 loop is CAAKQQGLGHEQYV. The CDR3 DNA reads TGTGCCGCCAAACAACAGGGGTTAGGTCACGAGCAGTACGTC.

This sequence joins TRBV19 and TRBJ1-3; D gene ambiguous. CDR1 LNHDA and CDR2 SQIVND come from the germline V gene (reference sequence). The CDR3 spans 14 residues. V was pared by 3 bases and J by 0 bases, with 6 bases between. The CDR3 region has the DNA TGTGCCAGTAGTATTCGGATCTCTGGAAACACCATATATTTT. This codes for CASSIRISGNTIYF.

The V and J genes are TRBV2 and TRBJ2-7, with 12 nucleotides matching TRBD1. The CDR3 loop spans 15 amino acids. V trimming: 4 bases; J trimming: 5 bases; junction bases outside the gene matches: 6. Germline values: CDR1 SNHLY, CDR2 FYNNEI. This CDR3 reads CASSGRDRGLNEQYF. CDR3 coding DNA: TGTGCCAGCAGTGGCCGGGACAGGGGGCTGAACGAGCAGTACTTC.

V usage is TRBV6-1 and J usage is TRBJ2-7; the match to TRBD1 covers 8 bases. Germline CDR1 is MNHNS and CDR2 is SASEGT. V was pared by 4 bases and J by 2 bases, with 7 bases of the junction left unmatched. This CDR3 is built from 15 residues. CDR3: CASSAAGTGAYEQYF. Written as DNA, the CDR3 is TGTGCCAGCAGTGCGGCCGGGACAGGTGCCTACGAGCAGTACTTC.

This chain uses TRBV11-2 with TRBJ1-4; the D is unclear. Germline V gene lookup returns CDR1 SGHAT and CDR2 FQNNGV. CDR3 length equals 14 residues. V lost 5 bases and J 8 bases, leaving 15 bases between the germline ends. CDR3 amino acids: CASSPRDLGEKLFF. The CDR3 DNA sequence: TGTGCCAGCAGCCCTCGGGATCTAGGGGAAAAACTGTTTTTT.

The chain couples TRBV9 to TRBJ2-1; TRBD2 matches at 9 bases. Germline lookup yields CDR1 SGDLS and CDR2 YYNGEE. The CDR3 runs 15 residues. The junction had 10 bases not matched to a gene; V was cut back by 5 bases and J by 7 bases. In DNA form, the CDR3 reads TGTGCCAGCAGGGGGCTAGCGGGAAAGGGGAATGAGCAGTTCTTC. Translated, it gives CASRGLAGKGNEQFF.

V gene TRBV9 combines with J gene TRBJ2-3; possibly TRBD1 for D (5 bases). Germline lookup yields CDR1 SGDLS and CDR2 YYNGEE. The CDR3 spans 15 residues. The germline V and J ends were trimmed by 3 bases and 4 bases, with 15 bases remaining between them. CDR3: CASSGQEGAADTQYF. The CDR3 DNA is TGTGCCAGCAGCGGCCAAGAAGGGGCTGCAGATACGCAGTATTTT.

The rearrangement joins TRBV5-4 to TRBJ2-7; 7 positions agree with TRBD1. Trimming took 5 bases from V and 1 from J; bases not matched to a gene: 6. The CDR3 is 14 amino acids. In germline, CDR1 is SGHNT, CDR2 YYREEE (reference sequence). CDR3 protein: CASRDGTDSYEQYF. The CDR3 DNA reads as TGTGCCAGCAGGGACGGGACAGATTCCTACGAGCAGTACTTC.

The chain recombines TRBV6-1 with TRBJ2-7; D perhaps matches TRBD1 (6 bases). Between the trimmed V and J ends, which lost 2 bases and 5 bases, there was a span of 10 bases. Germline assignment: CDR1 MNHNS and CDR2 SASEGT. The CDR3 contains 13 residues. As DNA, the CDR3 is TGTGCCAGCAGTGAAAACAGGGCACACGAGCAGTACGTC. This gives the protein CASSENRAHEQYV.

V gene TRBV30 combines with J gene TRBJ2-7; unclear D gene. This CDR3 has 15 amino acids. CDR1 is GTSNPN, CDR2 SVGIG, per germline (reference sequence). V was cut by 0 bases and J by 0 bases, with 12 bases left in between. This CDR3 reads CAWSVPGRSSYEQYF. CDR3 nucleotide sequence: TGTGCCTGGAGTGTACCGGGCAGGAGCTCCTACGAGCAGTACTTC.

The rearrangement joins TRBV19 to TRBJ1-1; D perhaps matches TRBD1 (5 bases). The CDR3 loop spans 13 amino acids. Trimming removed 4 bases at V and 3 bases at J, with 9 bases between. Per the germline V gene, CDR1 is LNHDA and CDR2 is SQIVND (reference sequence). Written as DNA, the CDR3 is TGTGCCAGTAGTACAGGGAGGTACACTGAAGCTTTCTTT. The encoded protein is CASSTGRYTEAFF.

The chain couples TRBV30 to TRBJ2-5; 7 positions agree with TRBD1. V was clipped by 1 base and J by 3 bases; unmatched bases: 2. The CDR3 totals 13 residues. The V gene's germline CDR1 is GTSNPN and CDR2 SVGIG (reference sequence). The CDR3 nucleotides are TGTGCCTGGAGTGACAGGGGTAAAGAGACCCAGTACTTC. This gives the protein CAWSDRGKETQYF.

The chain carries TRBV19 and TRBJ2-1, with TRBD2 identical over 10 bases. Germline assignment: CDR1 LNHDA and CDR2 SQIVND (reference sequence). CDR3 length: 18 amino acids. With V trimmed by 7 bases and J by 1 base, 13 bases remained unmatched. This CDR3 is CASNPDPSGRSSYNEQFF. CDR3 coding DNA: TGTGCCAGTAACCCTGACCCTAGCGGGAGATCGTCCTACAATGAGCAGTTCTTC.

In this sample, this clone turned up once. This sequence joins TRBV9 and TRBJ2-3, with D tentatively TRBD2 (6 bases). The CDR3 is made up of 16 amino acids. V lost 0 bases and J 1 base, leaving 12 bases between the germline ends. CDR1 is SGDLS and CDR2 is YYNGEE in the germline V gene. CDR3 DNA sequence: TGTGCCAGCAGCGTAGGGGGCGGGGTAGGCACAGATACGCAGTATTTT. Amino acids: CASSVGGGVGTDTQYF.

The genes are TRBV4-3 and TRBJ2-5, with D unclear. CDR3 length: 15 residues. Per germline, CDR1 LGHNA and CDR2 YSLEER. V was clipped by 0 bases and J by 5 bases, with 13 bases between them. The CDR3 bases are TGCGCCAGCAGCCAAGATTCCGGCACTCGGGAGACCCAGTACTTC. It yields the protein CASSQDSGTRETQYF.

The rearrangement links TRBV7-9 to TRBJ2-3, with 8 bases fitting TRBD2. V was clipped by 6 bases and J by 2 bases; unmatched bases: 4. This CDR3 contains 14 residues. CDR1 is SEHNR and CDR2 is FQNEAQ in the germline V gene (reference sequence). The CDR3 is CASRTSDFTDTQYF. For the CDR3, the DNA is TGTGCCAGCAGGACTAGCGACTTCACAGATACGCAGTATTTT.

The V gene is TRBV11-2, the J gene TRBJ2-7; 7 bases fit TRBD1. Trimming at V came to 2 bases and at J to 0 bases, leaving 7 bases not matched to a gene. CDR3 length: 16 residues. Looked up from germline, CDR1 is SGHAT and CDR2 is FQNNGV. The CDR3 loop is CASSLRQGVSSYEQYF. The CDR3 DNA sequence: TGTGCCAGCAGCTTACGGCAGGGGGTGAGCTCCTACGAGCAGTACTTC.

The rearrangement links TRBV7-2 to TRBJ2-1, with D perhaps TRBD1 (6 bases). Trimming shortened V by 6 bases and J by 8 bases, and 20 bases separated the two germline ends. CDR1 and CDR2 (germline): SGHTA, FQGNSA. The CDR3 covers 15 residues. CDR3 loop: CASRTSRVGADEQFF. CDR3 nucleotide sequence: TGTGCCAGCAGAACATCTCGGGTGGGGGCGGATGAGCAGTTCTTC.

The genes are TRBV15 and TRBJ2-1; 10 bases fit TRBD2. Germline V gene sequence: CDR1 LNHNV, CDR2 YYDKDF (reference sequence). The CDR3 is made up of 15 amino acids. The V and J ends lost 3 bases and 7 bases, in that order; junction bases with no gene match: 6. CDR3 residues: CATSRQLAGMNEQFF. The CDR3 bases are TGTGCCACCAGCAGGCAACTAGCGGGAATGAATGAGCAGTTCTTC.

This chain uses TRBV6-1 with TRBJ1-3; the D is unclear. Per the germline V gene, CDR1 is MNHNS and CDR2 is SASEGT. There are 12 residues in the CDR3. V was pared by 7 bases and J by 3 bases, with 7 bases between. In DNA, the CDR3 is TGTGCCAGCAAGCCGAGTGGAAACACCATATATTTT. Its protein is CASKPSGNTIYF.

The rearrangement links TRBV7-9 to TRBJ1-1, with D tentatively TRBD1 (5 bases). This CDR3 is 12 amino acids long. The germline V gene encodes CDR1 SEHNR and CDR2 FQNEAQ (reference sequence). Between the trimmed V and J ends, which lost 8 bases and 7 bases, there was a span of 14 bases. CDR3: CASSTGGDEAFF. CDR3 DNA: TGTGCCAGCTCGACGGGGGGAGATGAAGCTTTCTTT.

The rearrangement uses TRBV25-1 and TRBJ1-1; D not resolved. This CDR3 region has 14 residues. Per the germline V gene, CDR1 is MGHDK and CDR2 is SYGVNS. Deletions cut 4 bases from V and 6 bases from J, with 15 bases between. The CDR3 spells CASSVLPGGAEAFF. In DNA form, the CDR3 reads TGTGCCAGCAGTGTCCTCCCGGGAGGTGCTGAAGCTTTCTTT.

This chain uses TRBV10-3 with TRBJ2-7; D is unresolved. Per germline, CDR1 ENHRY and CDR2 SYGVKD. The CDR3 has 13 amino acids. V dropped 5 bases and J dropped 3 bases, with 11 bases sitting between them. CDR3 coding DNA: TGTGCCATCAGTACCACCAACGGCTACGAGCAGTACTTC. It translates to CAISTTNGYEQYF.

The chain carries TRBV5-1 and TRBJ2-1; 7 bases line up with TRBD1. This CDR3 comprises 15 residues. Germline CDR1 is SGHRS and CDR2 is YFSETQ. Trimming cost V 5 bases and J 2 bases; bases outside gene matches: 7. The chain's CDR3 is CASRLQGVTYNEQFF. CDR3 bases: TGCGCCAGCAGGTTGCAGGGGGTAACCTACAATGAGCAGTTCTTC.

This clone was counted a single time. V and J are TRBV27 and TRBJ1-4; possible D gene TRBD1, 5 bases. The CDR3 consists of 16 residues. The V and J ends lost 3 bases and 6 bases respectively, with 17 bases between them. CDR1 is MNHEY and CDR2 is SMNVEV in the germline V gene (reference sequence). For the CDR3, the DNA is TGTGCCAGCAGTTTCGGTGGGCCCAGGGCGTATGAAAAACTGTTTTTT. As protein: CASSFGGPRAYEKLFF.

This chain uses TRBV5-8 with TRBJ2-3, with a tentative D call TRBD2 (6 bases). Per the germline V gene, CDR1 is SGHTS and CDR2 is YDEGEE. The CDR3 is 13 amino acids. Trimming removed 5 bases at V and 3 bases at J, with 10 bases between. The CDR3 spells CASRRGGTDTQYF. The CDR3 DNA reads TGTGCCAGCAGGCGTGGAGGGACAGATACGCAGTATTTT.